What follows are 15 T cell receptor beta chains derived from one specimen sequenced in a study of OX40 agonist ivuxolimab in advanced cancers. Libraries were prepared by immunoSEQ multiplex PCR; TCRdb keeps only in-frame clonotypes and omits some of them. The table has some 59,000 clones, 80% to 90% seen once. The sequences come from CD4+ or CD8+ T cells sorted from blood, collected in a trial of the OX40 agonist ivuxolimab. These receptors all come from an adult with an advanced solid tumor such as melanoma, head and neck, liver or kidney cancer.

J is TRBJ2-6 and V is TRBV2, with TRBD2 as a possible D gene (5 bases). CDR3 length equals 14 residues. The germline CDR1 and CDR2 sequences are SNHLY and FYNNEI. V dropped 6 bases and J dropped 1 base, with 7 bases sitting between them. CDR3 sequence reads: CASRRESGANVLTF. The CDR3 nucleotides read TGTGCCAGCAGACGGGAATCTGGGGCCAACGTCCTGACTTTC.

The V and J genes are TRBV18 and TRBJ1-2; no definite D call. V dropped 3 bases and J dropped 0 bases, with 5 bases sitting between them. CDR3 length: 13 amino acids. CDR1 and CDR2 (germline): KGHSH, LQKENI. DNA for the CDR3: TGTGCCAGCTCACCCCAGTCTAACTATGGCTACACCTTC. This encodes CASSPQSNYGYTF.

The chain combines TRBV5-1 with TRBJ1-1; the D gene is possibly TRBD1 (5 bases). The CDR3 consists of 18 residues. Looked up from germline, CDR1 is SGHRS and CDR2 is YFSETQ. Trimming removed 0 bases at V and 4 bases at J, with 22 bases between. The CDR3 DNA is TGCGCCAGCAGCTTGGTCCCAGAGCTAAGGAGGGGAGGCACTGAAGCTTTCTTT. Protein sequence: CASSLVPELRRGGTEAFF.

The chain joins TRBV19 to TRBJ2-6; 9 nucleotides align to TRBD1. Unmatched junction bases numbered 9, after V lost 4 bases and J lost 5 bases. The CDR3 is 17 residues long. CDR1 is LNHDA and CDR2 is SQIVND in the germline V gene (reference sequence). CDR3: CASSTLLGQGRANVLTF. The CDR3 DNA follows: TGTGCCAGTAGTACGTTGTTGGGACAGGGCAGGGCCAACGTCCTGACTTTC.

The chain combines TRBV7-2 with TRBJ1-2; possible D gene TRBD1, 5 bases. The germline V gene encodes CDR1 SGHTA and CDR2 FQGNSA. The CDR3 contains 16 residues. Between the trimmed V and J ends, which lost 1 base and 3 bases, there was a span of 15 bases. The CDR3 nucleotides are TGTGCCAGCAGCTTAGATAGTCAGGGTTTCTACTATGGCTACACCTTC. Its protein is CASSLDSQGFYYGYTF.

This clone was counted between two and nine times. CDR3: CASSEATKGGAAAYNEQFF. DNA for the CDR3: TGTGCCAGCAGTGAAGCGACGAAGGGAGGCGCTGCCGCCTACAATGAGCAGTTCTTC. This chain links TRBV6-1 with TRBJ2-1, with D possibly matching TRBD2 (6 bases). Deletions cut 0 bases from V and 2 bases from J, with 20 bases between. Germline V gene sequence: CDR1 MNHNS, CDR2 SASEGT. The length of the CDR3 is 19 residues.

This clone was counted once. The chain has TRBV5-1 and TRBJ1-4, with TRBD1 matching 12 bases. With V trimmed by 4 bases and J by 7 bases, 8 bases remained unmatched. The length of the CDR3 is 16 residues. CDR1 is SGHRS and CDR2 is YFSETQ in the germline V gene. In DNA, the CDR3 is TGCGCCAGCAGCCCAGGGACAGGGGGCACGGGTGAAAAACTGTTTTTT. Amino acids: CASSPGTGGTGEKLFF.

This chain links TRBV28 with TRBJ1-2; the D is unclear. Deletions cut 3 bases from V and 5 bases from J, with 13 bases between. Germline values: CDR1 MDHEN, CDR2 SYDVKM. The CDR3 has 14 residues. Here the CDR3 reads CASSFGQSVYGYTF. For the CDR3, the DNA is TGTGCCAGCAGTTTCGGTCAGAGCGTATATGGCTACACCTTC.

The CDR3 sequence is CASRPGGRTEAFF. CDR3 DNA: TGTGCCAGCAGACCAGGGGGTCGCACTGAAGCTTTCTTT. The rearrangement uses TRBV28 and TRBJ1-1; 7 bases match TRBD1. This CDR3 region has 13 residues. Germline V gene data show CDR1 as MDHEN and CDR2 as SYDVKM. After removal of 6 bases from V and 4 bases from J, the junction contained 5 bases not matched to a gene.

This clone came up a few times. The chain employs TRBV20-1 and TRBJ1-1; D is unresolved. Germline V gives CDR1 DFQATT, CDR2 SNEGSKA (reference sequence). The CDR3 spans 10 residues. V lost 6 bases, J lost 3 bases, and 5 bases lay in between. In DNA, the CDR3 is TGCAGTGCCCTCCACACTGAAGCTTTCTTT. This sequence encodes CSALHTEAFF.

The rearrangement joins TRBV2 to TRBJ2-1; 12 bases are shared with TRBD1. CDR3 length: 14 residues. Germline values: CDR1 SNHLY, CDR2 FYNNEI. V dropped 5 bases and J dropped 7; count of bases not matched to a gene: 3. The CDR3 reads CASSPGQGANEQFF. The DNA for the CDR3 is TGTGCCAGCAGTCCGGGACAGGGGGCAAATGAGCAGTTCTTC. Complete variable domain (other parts from reference TRBV2 and TRBJ2-1): EPEVTQTPSHQVTQMGQEVILRCVPISNHLYFYWYRQILGQKVEFLVSFYNNEISEKSEIFDDQFSVERPDGSNFTLKIRSTKLEDSAMYFCASSPGQGANEQFFGPGTRLTVL.

CDR3 DNA sequence: TGTGCCAGCAGTGAAGCAGGAGCCGGAAACACCATATATTTT. Protein product: CASSEAGAGNTIYF. V and J are TRBV2 and TRBJ1-3; D is uncertain. V was pared by 0 bases and J by 4 bases, with 7 bases between. This CDR3 is built from 14 residues. CDR1 is SNHLY, CDR2 FYNNEI, per germline.

This chain uses TRBV4-3 with TRBJ2-6; no clear D gene. CDR1 LGHNA and CDR2 YSLEER come from the germline V gene. Trimming stripped 4 bases from V and 4 bases from J, with 11 bases between. This CDR3 has 15 amino acids. Here the CDR3 DNA reads TGCGCCAGCAGCCCGTCCTTGAACGGGGCCAACGTCCTGACTTTC. It codes for CASSPSLNGANVLTF.

The chain combines TRBV6-1 with TRBJ1-1, with D possibly TRBD1 on 5 matching bases. Germline V CDR1 and CDR2: MNHNS, SASEGT. This CDR3 spans 15 amino acids. Between the trimmed V and J ends, which lost 10 bases and 7 bases, there was a span of 25 bases. CDR3 in amino acids: CATPPPEPGRGEAFF. The CDR3 DNA is TGTGCCACCCCGCCCCCTGAACCGGGACGGGGTGAAGCTTTCTTT.

Only one count was recorded for this clone. The rearrangement joins TRBV5-4 to TRBJ1-2; 9 bases align to TRBD1. The CDR3 extends over 15 amino acids. After removal of 4 bases from V and 2 bases from J, the junction contained 6 bases not matched to a gene. Germline V gene lookup returns CDR1 SGHNT and CDR2 YYREEE (reference sequence). The DNA for the CDR3 is TGTGCCAGCAGCCCACTGACAGGGGGAAACTATGGCTACACCTTC. The encoded protein is CASSPLTGGNYGYTF.